The sequence of this T cell receptor (beta chain) was determined in a study of CD8 T cells in Susac syndrome. In the multiple sclerosis control group, patients were treatment-naive and had stable or active relapsing-remitting disease. Negative isolation yielded CD8+ and CD4+ T cells; FACS enriched TEMRA cells. After extraction with the RNeasy kit, 0.5 to 1 ug of the RNA was reverse transcribed using random hexamers. Amplification of TCR beta CDR3 across 54 Vbeta and 13 Jbeta was performed with immunoSEQ multiplex PCR. TCRdb re-derived calls from the immunoSEQ multiplex PCR reads in MiXCR, one entry per CDR3 protein. The sample has 250,000 to 300,000 distinct CDR3 sequences, approximately 85% seen once. The CDR3 contains 17 residues. CDR1 is ENHRY, CDR2 SYGVKD, per germline. V lost 0 bases and J lost 4, with 16 bases in between.

Sequenced sample: CD8+ T cells from PBMCs. The gene calls are TRBV10-3 and TRBJ2-1, with a possible D match to TRBD1 (6 bases). The origin of this receptor is a human donor with multiple sclerosis. The CDR3 sequence is CAISESGLGGKYNEQFF. The CDR3 nucleotides are TGTGCCATCAGTGAGTCGGGTCTAGGGGGAAAATACAATGAGCAGTTCTTC.